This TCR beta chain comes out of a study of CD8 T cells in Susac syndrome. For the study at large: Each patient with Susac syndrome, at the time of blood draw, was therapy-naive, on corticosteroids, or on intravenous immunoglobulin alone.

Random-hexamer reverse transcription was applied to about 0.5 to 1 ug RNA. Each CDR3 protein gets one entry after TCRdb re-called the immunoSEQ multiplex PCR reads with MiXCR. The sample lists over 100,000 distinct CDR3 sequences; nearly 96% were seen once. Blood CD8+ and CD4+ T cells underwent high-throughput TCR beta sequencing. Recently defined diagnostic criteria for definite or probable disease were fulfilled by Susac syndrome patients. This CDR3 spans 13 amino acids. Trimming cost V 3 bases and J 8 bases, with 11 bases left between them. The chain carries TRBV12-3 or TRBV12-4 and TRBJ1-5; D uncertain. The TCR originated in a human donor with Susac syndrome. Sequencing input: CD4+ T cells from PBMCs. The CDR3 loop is CASSFLFQEPQHF. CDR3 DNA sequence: TGTGCCAGCAGTTTCCTATTCCAGGAGCCCCAGCATTTT.